This T cell receptor beta chain was observed in a study of T-cell memory formation after mild COVID-19. Turning to the study itself: The study found TCR clusters largely donor specific. The study, taken as a whole, reports: The study detected some responding clones in pre-infection memory, suggesting cross-reactive memory joined.

From 5'RACE with constant-segment primers came TCR alpha and TCR beta cDNA libraries that carried sample barcodes and UMIs. TCRdb analysed the 5' RACE reads with MiXCR anew, one entry per CDR3 protein. The sample has hundreds of thousands of distinct CDR3 sequences; 25% to 30% are singletons. Comment on this clonotype: The antigen remains undetermined.

The CDR3 spans 17 residues. The V gene's germline CDR1 is SGHRS and CDR2 YFSETQ. The J segment lost 4 bases and the V segment lost 4 bases, leaving 10 bases of the junction unmatched. Specimen: PBMCs or a T cell subset sorted from them (not recorded which). The clonotype originates from an adult woman who had mild COVID-19 (a few samples of this study predate the infection). Cell type and time point are not known. The gene calls are TRBV5-1 and TRBJ2-3, with 12 bases aligning to TRBD2. Written as DNA, the CDR3 is TGCGCCAGCAGCCTCCGACTAGCGGGAGAAGGGGCAGATACGCAGTATTTT. Translated, it gives CASSLRLAGEGADTQYF.